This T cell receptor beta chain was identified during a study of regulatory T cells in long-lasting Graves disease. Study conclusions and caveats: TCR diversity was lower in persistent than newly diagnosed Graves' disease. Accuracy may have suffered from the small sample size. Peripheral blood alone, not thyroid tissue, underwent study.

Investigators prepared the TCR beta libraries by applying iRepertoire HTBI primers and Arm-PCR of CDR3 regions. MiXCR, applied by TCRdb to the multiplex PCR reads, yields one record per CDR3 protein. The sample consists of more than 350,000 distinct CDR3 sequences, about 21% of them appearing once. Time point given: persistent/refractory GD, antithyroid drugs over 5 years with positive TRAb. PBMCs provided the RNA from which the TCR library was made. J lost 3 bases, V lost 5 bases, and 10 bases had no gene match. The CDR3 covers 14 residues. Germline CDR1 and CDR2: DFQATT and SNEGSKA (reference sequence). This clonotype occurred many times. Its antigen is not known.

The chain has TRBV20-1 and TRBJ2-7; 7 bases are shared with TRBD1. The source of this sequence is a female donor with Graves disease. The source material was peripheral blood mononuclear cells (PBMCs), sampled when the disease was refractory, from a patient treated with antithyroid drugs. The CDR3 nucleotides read TGCAGTGCTCATAAAGGGGACAGCGGCTACGAGCAGTACTTC. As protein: CSAHKGDSGYEQYF.